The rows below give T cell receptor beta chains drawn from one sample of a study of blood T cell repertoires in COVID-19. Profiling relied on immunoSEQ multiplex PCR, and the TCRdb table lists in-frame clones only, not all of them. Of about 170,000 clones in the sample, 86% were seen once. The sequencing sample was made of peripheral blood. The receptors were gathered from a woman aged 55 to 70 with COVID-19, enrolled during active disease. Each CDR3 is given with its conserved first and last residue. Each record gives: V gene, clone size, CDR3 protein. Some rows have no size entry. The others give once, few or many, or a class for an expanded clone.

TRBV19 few CASSVGRVAFF
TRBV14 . CASSQDSPVYNEQFF
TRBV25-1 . CASRGAPWNSPLHF
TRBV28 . CASSFFGGYTF
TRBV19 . CASSIVGGQENTEAFF
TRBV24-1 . CATRGTGGEETQYF
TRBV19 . CASSSEGTVPVNEQFF
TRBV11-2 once CATRRLAYDEQFF
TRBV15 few CATSRDRGPNTEAFF
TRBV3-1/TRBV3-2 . CASSQQGLAYNEQFF
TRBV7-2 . CASSLYGQGMTEAFF
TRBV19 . CASSSGTGTQETQYF
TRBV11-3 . CASSRAFERVSYEQYF
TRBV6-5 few CASSYAEDYEQYF
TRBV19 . CASSPGGTGHLVGGF
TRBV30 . CAWSTTRKYEQYF
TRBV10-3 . CAISVNRGDEKLFF
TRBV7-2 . CASSPRSSNQPQHF
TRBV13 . CASSQGLAGTPPYEQYF
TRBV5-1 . CASRTNDRALARYEQYF
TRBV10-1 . CASSRATSGRTDTQYF
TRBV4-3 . CASSQDGTGNIQYF
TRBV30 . CAWSPKYEQYF
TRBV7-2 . CASSLGTGSSYEQYF
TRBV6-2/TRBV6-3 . CASSYLGGTGGYYEQYF
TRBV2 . CASVLAGLQEQFF
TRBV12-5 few CASGSGLAGGENTGELFF
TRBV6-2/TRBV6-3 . CASSYTGGNYGYTF
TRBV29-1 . CSARGAGEKLFF
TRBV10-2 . CASSLLSNQPQHF
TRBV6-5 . CASSSSPRDGYTF
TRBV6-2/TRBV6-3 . CASSFGDYEQYF
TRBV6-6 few CASRKGGGREQYF
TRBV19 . CASSFGQGKENTIYF
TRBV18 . CASSAASAGTDTQYF
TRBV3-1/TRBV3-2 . CASSHRYYNEQFF
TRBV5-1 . CASSPQSGQQNSPLHF
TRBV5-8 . CASSSGTSGTSETQYF
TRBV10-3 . CAISDLFPENTEAFF
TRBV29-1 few CSVGTNSYEQYF
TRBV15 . CATRDTNQPQHF
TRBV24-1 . CATSDRRGQDEDTQYF